This T cell receptor (beta chain) was documented in a study of blood T cell repertoires in COVID-19. Study details: PBMCs, B-cell-depleted T cells, or T cells were the source of the cDNA or gDNA that made up the material.

TCRdb keeps only in-frame clones here, not all; method: immunoSEQ multiplex PCR. The profile shows about 210,000 clones, around 83% of them singletons. Germline assignment: CDR1 MGHRA and CDR2 YSYEKL. Between the trimmed V and J ends, which lost 5 bases and 0 bases, there was a span of 10 bases. The CDR3 contains 15 residues. Ages ranged from 18 to 89 years, with residence in about 24 US areas. Cohorts were based on clinical histories the participants reported. This TCR derives from a woman in her 30s who had been exposed to COVID-19. The sample was PBMCs or T cells enriched from blood (not recorded which). The rearrangement joins TRBV4-1 to TRBJ1-4; D perhaps matches TRBD1 (5 bases). CDR3: CASSSQVATNEKLFF. DNA of the CDR3: TGCGCCAGCAGCTCACAGGTGGCAACTAATGAAAAACTGTTTTTT.